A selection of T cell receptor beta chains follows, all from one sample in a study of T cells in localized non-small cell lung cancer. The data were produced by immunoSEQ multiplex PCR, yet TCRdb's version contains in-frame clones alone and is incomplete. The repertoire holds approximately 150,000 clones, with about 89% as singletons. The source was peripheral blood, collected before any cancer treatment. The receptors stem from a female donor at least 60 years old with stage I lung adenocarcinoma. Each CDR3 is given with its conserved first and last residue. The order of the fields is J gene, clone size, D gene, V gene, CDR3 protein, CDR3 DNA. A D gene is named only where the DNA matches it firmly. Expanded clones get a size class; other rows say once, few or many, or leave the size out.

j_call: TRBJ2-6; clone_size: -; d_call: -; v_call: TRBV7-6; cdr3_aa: CASSSAVGGSGANVLTF; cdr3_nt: TGCGCCAGCAGCTCCGCAGTAGGGGGCTCTGGGGCCAACGTCCTGACTTTC
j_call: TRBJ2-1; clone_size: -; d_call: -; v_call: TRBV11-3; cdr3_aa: CASSLGPGSNEQFF; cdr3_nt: TGTGCCAGCAGCTTAGGTCCAGGCTCCAATGAGCAGTTCTTC
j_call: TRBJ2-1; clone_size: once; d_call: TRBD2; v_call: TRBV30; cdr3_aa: CAWDQLAGDNEQFF; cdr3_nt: TGTGCCTGGGATCAACTAGCGGGAGACAATGAGCAGTTCTTC
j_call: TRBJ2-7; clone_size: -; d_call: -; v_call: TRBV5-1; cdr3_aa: CASSLEASRPYEQYF; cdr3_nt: TGCGCCAGCAGCTTGGAGGCTAGCCGACCCTACGAGCAGTACTTC
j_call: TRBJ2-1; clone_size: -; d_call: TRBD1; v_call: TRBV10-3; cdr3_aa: CAISINRGPGGDEQFF; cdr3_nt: TGTGCCATCAGTATCAACAGGGGGCCCGGTGGGGATGAGCAGTTCTTC
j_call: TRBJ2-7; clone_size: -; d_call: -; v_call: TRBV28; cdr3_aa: CASRLSGYEQYF; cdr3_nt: TGTGCCAGCAGACTATCAGGATACGAGCAGTACTTC
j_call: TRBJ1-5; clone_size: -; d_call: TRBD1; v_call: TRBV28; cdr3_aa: CASRSDREASQPQHF; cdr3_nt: TGTGCCAGCAGATCCGACAGGGAAGCTAGTCAGCCCCAGCATTTT
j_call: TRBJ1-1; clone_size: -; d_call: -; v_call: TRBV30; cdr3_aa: CAWSVRWNTEAFF; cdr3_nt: TGTGCCTGGAGTGTACGGTGGAACACTGAAGCTTTCTTT
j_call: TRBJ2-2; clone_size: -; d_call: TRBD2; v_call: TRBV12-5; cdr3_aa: CASGMASGVNTGELFF; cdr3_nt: TGTGCTAGTGGGATGGCTAGCGGTGTCAACACCGGGGAGCTGTTTTTT
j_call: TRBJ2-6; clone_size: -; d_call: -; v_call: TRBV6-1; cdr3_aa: CASSAAGLGANVLTF; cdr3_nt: TGTGCCAGCAGTGCCGCGGGACTTGGGGCCAACGTCCTGACTTTC
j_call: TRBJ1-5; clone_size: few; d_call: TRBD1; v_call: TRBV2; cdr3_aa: CASSENPGTELNQPQHF; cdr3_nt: TGTGCCAGCAGTGAAAACCCCGGGACAGAGCTAAATCAGCCCCAGCATTTT
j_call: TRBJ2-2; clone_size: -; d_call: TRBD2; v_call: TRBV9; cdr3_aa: CASSVWRESTGELFF; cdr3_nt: TGTGCCAGCAGCGTATGGCGGGAGAGCACCGGGGAGCTGTTTTTT
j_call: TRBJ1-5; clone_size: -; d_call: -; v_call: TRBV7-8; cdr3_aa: CASSLEGGYQPQHF; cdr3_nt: TGTGCCAGCAGCTTAGAAGGGGGATATCAGCCCCAGCATTTT
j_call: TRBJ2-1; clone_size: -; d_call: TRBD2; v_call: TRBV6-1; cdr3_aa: CASIPGLAGASEQFF; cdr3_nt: TGTGCCAGCATTCCGGGACTAGCGGGAGCATCCGAGCAGTTCTTC
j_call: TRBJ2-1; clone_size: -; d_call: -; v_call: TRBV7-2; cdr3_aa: CASSRLVYNEQFF; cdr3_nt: TGTGCCAGCAGCAGACTAGTCTACAATGAGCAGTTCTTC
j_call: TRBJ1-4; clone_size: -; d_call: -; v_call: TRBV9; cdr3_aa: CASSPRLADSAGKLFF; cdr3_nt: TGTGCCAGCAGCCCTCGCTTGGCGGACAGTGCTGGAAAACTGTTTTTT
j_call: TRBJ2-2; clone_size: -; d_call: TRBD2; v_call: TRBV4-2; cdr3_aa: CASSLPLSGLAGNTGELFF; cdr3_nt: TGTGCCAGCAGCCTCCCGCTTTCGGGACTAGCGGGAAACACCGGGGAGCTGTTTTTT